A single T cell receptor beta chain is shown here with its context. The antigen it recognizes is unknown. Base qualities were left out, and no much larger clone turns up one base away. CDR1 and CDR2 are read off the germline V gene as SGHVS and FQNEAQ. V was cut back by 4 bases and J by 0 bases, leaving a gap of 13 bases between them. The CDR3 runs 16 residues from the cysteine to the phenylalanine. Only the CDR3 region is kept as DNA, spanning 48 bases read in frame from base 1. The sample originates from a study of shared clonotypes between healthy human individuals (dated by TCRdb to about 2020). For the wider study: The cohort included three men and a couple of women between 18 and 49 years of age. For each donor, three plates each were used for CD4 naive and CD4 memory, two plates were used for CD8 naive, and one plate was used for CD8 memory. To increase sequencing depth and limit assay-specific biases, different laboratories used diverse techniques to prepare libraries and sequence TCR repertoires. To estimate repertoire size and how much clonotypes are shared between individuals, the study performed deep sequencing of blood TCR repertoires from about 5 healthy adults. Between about 0.85 and 9.5 billion PBMCs per donor were obtained by leukapheresis.

TCR CDR3 regions were amplified from genomic DNA by multiplex PCR using the deep immunoSEQ assay. For each cell subset, the extracted genomic DNA was distributed evenly across all wells of several immunoSEQ 96-well plates, and each plate served as one replicate. For sorted subsets, about 200 ng genomic DNA, equal to about 30,000 T cell genomes, was loaded into each replicate PCR. The purified libraries were quantified using a Qubit 3.0 fluorometer, sized with a Bioanalyzer 2100, and then quantified again using the KAPA Library Quantification kit. Every immunoSEQ 96-well plate was sequenced on a separate single-read 150-cycle Illumina NextSeq 550 flow cell. The original methods were these. Because the immunoSEQ output included only junctional sequences and no quality scores, the filtering could not be the same as the filtering used for full-length reads. Sequences were annotated with PyIR, a Python wrapper for IgBLAST v1.9, using IMGT germline references to assign V/J genes and CDR3. Any read was removed if the V/J assignment was weak (E-value above 1e-6), the CDR3 was missing, or the read contained stop codons, out-of-frame junctions, or ambiguous translated residues. A V3J clonotype was defined by an identical inferred V gene, J gene, and CDR3 amino acid sequence. To compute the percentage overlap between repertoires, the number of shared unique clonotypes was divided by the size of the smaller repertoire. RTK rarefaction, the Chao1 estimator, and Recon v2.1 estimates of unobserved clonotypes were used to assess repertoire richness. For all TCRbeta clonotypes obtained by the gDNA method from a handful of donors, generation probabilities were computed with OLGA. TCRdb provides this immuneACCESS table in a form limited to in-frame rearrangements. Some clones are lacking; in checked studies, under half of them reflect an unresolved V gene, and why the rest are absent is not known. Clone size and the V and J calls come from that table; the DNA yielded D and trimming. This sample lists some 2.1 million clones; roughly 94% were detected once. The leading ten clones occupy 0.13% of the sample.

General study outcomes and caveats: Because the study included a small number of donors, the genetic and exposure-history diversity represented was limited. Rarefaction of sorted-subset datasets indicated incomplete sequencing despite the large sequencing depth. When a handful of donors were compared, the shared fraction of clonotypes was approximately 5% for naive CD4, about 4% for naive CD8, roughly 2.5% for memory CD4, and roughly 0.43% for memory CD8. Only blood was sampled, and tissue TCR repertoires likely differ from those in blood. Based on pairwise subsampling, the degree of clonotype sharing among donors was expected to be affected by sequencing depth. Higher generation probabilities were observed for clonotypes shared by all four sorted-subset donors than for non-shared clonotypes. Larger estimated clonotype richness was generally found for naive subsets than for memory subsets.

The donors were healthy, HIV-negative adults with no recently reported acute infections or vaccinations. Only Caucasian adults living in Nashville, Tennessee, USA were represented among the donors. CD4+ T cells were enriched through magnetic negative selection, after which naive cells were positively selected on CD45RA and the remaining negative fraction served as the memory subset. After blood collection by leukapheresis, PBMCs were isolated using Ficoll-Histopaque density gradient centrifugation and then cryopreserved in the vapor phase of liquid nitrogen. Purity and quantity of every magnetically sorted T cell population were checked by analytical flow cytometry. Genomic DNA was isolated from every sorted fraction and measured by UV absorbance on a Nanodrop 2000c.

Sequenced material: naive CD4+ T cells sorted from blood. Explained via the paper, the cell subset or site label denotes: CD45RA+ positively selected. The sequence was obtained from a man aged 18 to 30 in good health. Here the chain combines TRBV7-8 and TRBJ2-1; the D gene lacks a confident call. CDR3 region: CASSSFQFSSYNEQFF. DNA sequence: TGTGCCAGCAGCTCCTTTCAGTTTAGCTCCTACAATGAGCAGTTCTTC.